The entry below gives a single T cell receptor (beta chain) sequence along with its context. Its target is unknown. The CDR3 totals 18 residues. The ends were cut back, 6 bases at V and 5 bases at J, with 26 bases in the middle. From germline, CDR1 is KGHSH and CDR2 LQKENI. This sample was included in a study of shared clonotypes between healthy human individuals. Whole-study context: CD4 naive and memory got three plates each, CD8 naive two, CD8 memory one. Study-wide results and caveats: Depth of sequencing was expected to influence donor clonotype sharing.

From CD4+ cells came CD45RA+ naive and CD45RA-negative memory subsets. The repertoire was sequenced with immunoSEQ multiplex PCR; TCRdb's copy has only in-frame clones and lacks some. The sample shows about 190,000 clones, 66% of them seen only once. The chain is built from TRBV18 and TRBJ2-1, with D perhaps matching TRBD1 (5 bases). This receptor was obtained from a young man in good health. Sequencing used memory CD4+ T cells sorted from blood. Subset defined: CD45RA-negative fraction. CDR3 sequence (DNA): TGTGCCAGCTCGTCCGTCTCTCTTTATCAGGGAAGTAACAATGAGCAGTTCTTC. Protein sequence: CASSSVSLYQGSNNEQFF.